A single sample is the source of the 12 T cell receptor beta chains below, sequenced in a study of control samples from healthy donors and cancer patients. Sequencing used immunoSEQ multiplex PCR; TCRdb keeps in-frame clones, though not all of them. The repertoire includes 400,000 to 500,000 clones, 80% to 95% of them detected once, and about 6.3% sits in the top ten. The sample taken for sequencing was PBMCs. These receptors all come from a man aged 35-49 years with head and neck cancer.

This clone was counted a single time. The chain employs TRBV2 and TRBJ2-3; tentative D call: TRBD2 (7 bases). Germline CDR1 reads SNHLY; CDR2 reads FYNNEI. Trimming removed 0 bases at V and 3 bases at J, with 19 bases between. The CDR3 is made up of 18 amino acids. The CDR3 sequence is CASSEAGRGGYRTDTQYF. DNA of the CDR3: TGTGCCAGCAGTGAAGCGGGAAGGGGGGGCTATCGGACAGATACGCAGTATTTT.

The chain uses TRBV10-3 and TRBJ2-2, with a possible D match to TRBD2 (5 bases). The CDR3 is 17 amino acids. Germline V gene sequence: CDR1 ENHRY, CDR2 SYGVKD. V was pared by 3 bases and J by 1 base, with 15 bases between. The CDR3 DNA sequence: TGTGCCATCAGTGACTTAGGCCTAGCCGAGAACACCGGGGAGCTGTTTTTT. It is translated as CAISDLGLAENTGELFF.

This clone appeared once. The V gene is TRBV5-6, the J gene TRBJ2-7; possibly TRBD2 for D (6 bases). Germline loops: CDR1 SGHDT, CDR2 YYEEEE. The CDR3 runs to 14 residues. V shed 0 bases and J shed 4 bases, with 11 bases lying between them. The CDR3 here is CASSLDVGGYEQYF. CDR3 DNA sequence: TGTGCCAGCAGCTTGGACGTGGGGGGTTACGAGCAGTACTTC.

The rearrangement joins TRBV2 to TRBJ2-7; 9 bases agree with TRBD1. The V and J ends lost 8 bases and 6 bases, in that order; junction bases with no gene match: 2. Per germline, CDR1 SNHLY and CDR2 FYNNEI. The CDR3 has 11 amino acids. The CDR3 loop reads CASQTGGEQYF. CDR3 sequence (DNA): TGTGCCAGCCAGACAGGGGGCGAGCAGTACTTC.

This clone was seen a single time. The V and J genes are TRBV5-6 and TRBJ1-6; no clear D gene. V lost 0 bases and J 10 bases, leaving 11 bases between the germline ends. This CDR3 contains 14 residues. Germline lookup yields CDR1 SGHDT and CDR2 YYEEEE. The CDR3: CASSLVIAGSPLHF. The CDR3 bases are TGTGCCAGCAGCTTGGTGATTGCGGGGTCACCCCTCCACTTT.

The chain is built from TRBV6-1 and TRBJ2-3; D is unresolved. Trimming took off 2 bases at V and 2 bases at J, with 11 bases between the two ends. This CDR3 contains 15 residues. Germline V gene sequence: CDR1 MNHNS, CDR2 SASEGT. As DNA, the CDR3 is TGTGCCAGCAGTGAAATCTGGTTCACCACAGATACGCAGTATTTT. The encoded protein is CASSEIWFTTDTQYF.

The CDR3 loop reads CASSRFEFTDTQYF. The CDR3 nucleotides are TGTGCCAGCAGCCGCTTTGAGTTCACAGATACGCAGTATTTT. This rearrangement joins TRBV7-9 to TRBJ2-3; no definite D call. CDR1 is SEHNR, CDR2 FQNEAQ, per germline (reference sequence). V lost 5 bases to trimming and J lost 2 bases, with 11 bases between them. The CDR3 runs to 14 residues. The full variable domain, in which reference TRBV7-9 and TRBJ2-3 provide the parts outside the CDR3, is DTGVSQNPRHKITKRGQNVTFRCDPISEHNRLYWYRQTLGQGPEFLTYFQNEAQLEKSRLLSDRFSAERPKGSFSTLEIQRTEQGDSAMYLCASSRFEFTDTQYFGPGTRLTVL.

V usage is TRBV7-3 and J usage is TRBJ1-6, with D perhaps TRBD1 (5 bases). CDR1 and CDR2 from the germline V gene are SGHTA and FQGTGA. The ends were cut back, 3 bases at V and 5 bases at J, with 8 bases in the middle. CDR3 size: 14 residues. CDR3 sequence: CASSFGGDNSPLHF. The CDR3 region has the DNA TGTGCCAGCAGCTTTGGGGGAGATAATTCACCCCTCCACTTT. Full variable domain (outside the CDR3, taken from reference TRBV7-3 and TRBJ1-6): GAGVSQTPSNKVTEKGKYVELRCDPISGHTALYWYRQSLGQGPEFLIYFQGTGAADDSGLPNDRFFAVRPEGSVSTLKIQRTERGDSAVYLCASSFGGDNSPLHFGNGTRLTVT.

The V and J genes are TRBV28 and TRBJ1-5; no clear D. V lost 7 bases and J 5 bases, leaving 15 bases between the germline ends. CDR3 length: 14 amino acids. The germline V gene has CDR1 MDHEN and CDR2 SYDVKM. The CDR3 region has the DNA TGTGCCAGCATCCGATCGGGGAGAGATCAGCCCCAGCATTTT. Translated: CASIRSGRDQPQHF.

The V gene is TRBV15, the J gene TRBJ2-5; tentative D call: TRBD2 (6 bases). CDR3 length: 15 residues. Trimming removed 2 bases at V and 1 base at J, with 11 bases between. Germline values: CDR1 LNHNV, CDR2 YYDKDF (reference sequence). CDR3 sequence reads: CATSRTLAIQETQYF. Written as DNA, the CDR3 is TGTGCCACCAGCAGAACCCTAGCGATCCAAGAGACCCAGTACTTC.

The chain employs TRBV6-5 and TRBJ2-7, with unresolved D. The CDR3 totals 16 residues. Germline V lookup: CDR1 MNHEY, CDR2 SVGAGI. V was pared by 2 bases and J by 1 base, with 15 bases between. The CDR3 DNA reads as TGTGCCAGCAGTTACGGGTTCGGACGCGGATCCTACGAGCAGTACTTC. Protein sequence: CASSYGFGRGSYEQYF.

V usage is TRBV28 and J usage is TRBJ2-5, with TRBD2 identical over 9 bases. This CDR3 region has 16 residues. CDR1 is MDHEN, CDR2 SYDVKM, per germline. Trimming at V came to 6 bases and at J to 3 bases, leaving 11 bases not matched to a gene. CDR3 nucleotide sequence: TGTGCCAGCAGCTCCGGGCTAGCGGGGCTCAAAGAGACCCAGTACTTC. Its protein is CASSSGLAGLKETQYF.